These 2 T cell receptor beta chains originate from one sample sequenced in a study of shared clonotypes between healthy human individuals. CD45RO negativity and positive selection for CCR7 defined naive CD8 cells, a population that excluded terminally differentiated effector memory CD45RA+ cells. Data came from immunoSEQ multiplex PCR; TCRdb stores just in-frame clones and leaves some out. The sample consists of about 2.1 million clones, about 92% of them appearing once. Sequenced input: naive CD8+ T cells from PBMCs. These receptors came from a man younger than 35 in good health. Some clones in this sample may be carry-over from other donors' samples.

The V and J genes are TRBV30 and TRBJ1-2; the D gene is possibly TRBD1 (5 bases). Germline CDR1 reads GTSNPN; CDR2 reads SVGIG (reference sequence). The V and J ends lost 3 bases and 6 bases respectively, with 14 bases between them. CDR3 length: 13 residues. CDR3 protein: CAWSVGGRDGYTF. The CDR3 DNA reads as TGTGCCTGGAGCGTCGGGGGAAGAGATGGCTACACCTTC.

The chain links TRBV4-1 to TRBJ2-7, with 8 bases identical to TRBD2. CDR3 length: 15 amino acids. The V and J ends lost 0 bases and 6 bases, in that order; junction bases with no gene match: 7. Germline lookup yields CDR1 MGHRA and CDR2 YSYEKL. The DNA for the CDR3 is TGCGCCAGCAGCCAAGATAAAGCGGGAGTTTTCGAGCAGTACTTC. It specifies CASSQDKAGVFEQYF.